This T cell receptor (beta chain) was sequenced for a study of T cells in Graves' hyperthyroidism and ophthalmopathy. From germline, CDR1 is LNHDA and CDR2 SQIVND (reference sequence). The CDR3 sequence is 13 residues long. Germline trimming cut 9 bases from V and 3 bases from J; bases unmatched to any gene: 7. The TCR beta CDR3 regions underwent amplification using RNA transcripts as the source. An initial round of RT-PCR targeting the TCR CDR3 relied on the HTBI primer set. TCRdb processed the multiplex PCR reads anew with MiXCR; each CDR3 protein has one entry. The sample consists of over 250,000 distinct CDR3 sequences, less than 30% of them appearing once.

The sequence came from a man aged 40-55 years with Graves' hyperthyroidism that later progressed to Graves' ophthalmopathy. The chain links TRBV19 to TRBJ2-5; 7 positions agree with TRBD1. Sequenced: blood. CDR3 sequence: CASTNDREETQYF. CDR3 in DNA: TGTGCCAGCACCAACGACAGGGAAGAGACCCAGTACTTC.